This T cell receptor (beta chain) stems from a study of blood T cell repertoires in COVID-19. This CDR3 is built from 15 residues. Germline V CDR1 and CDR2: MNHEY, SVGAGI. Between the trimmed V and J ends, which lost 0 bases and 0 bases, there was a span of 6 bases. Some clones are missing from TCRdb's copy, which holds only in-frame ones; the method was immunoSEQ multiplex PCR. The repertoire consists of some 170,000 clones, with around 84% occurring once and the leading ten covering about 6%. The clonotype was recovered from a man aged 40-50 years who had recovered from COVID-19. The source material was PBMCs or T cells enriched from blood (not recorded which). The V call is TRBV6-5, the J call TRBJ1-3; no reliable D call. In nucleotides, the CDR3 is TGTGCCAGCAGTTACTCGGGAGACTCTGGAAACACCATATATTTT. It is translated as CASSYSGDSGNTIYF.